This section outlines one T cell receptor (beta chain) sequence together with its context. Its specificity is not known. The sample is drawn from a study of metastatic and nonmetastatic thyroid tumors. Study-wide context: It was across blood and tumor or nodule tissue from malignant and benign thyroid patients that repertoires were compared. General study results and limits: As reported, TCR beta diversity in blood and tumor was significantly higher in malignant thyroid tumors than in benign nodules.

The germline CDR1 and CDR2 sequences are MNHNS and SASEGT. The germline V and J ends were trimmed by 5 bases and 0 bases, with 14 bases remaining between them. The CDR3 runs 15 residues. How the authors handled the data: CDR3 was compared across clinicopathological groups, and the resulting differences were used to build a distant-metastasis classifier for papillary thyroid cancer. Via MiXCR, TCRdb re-called the PCR reads. Clone size and V and J calls follow TCRdb, not the original study. Here the sample spans about 35,000 clones, 19% being singletons. None of the patients had undergone any treatment ahead of thyroid surgery.

The receptor comes from a female donor with papillary thyroid cancer or a benign thyroid nodule (not recorded which). Some clones in this sample may be carry-over from other donors' samples. The sample consisted of blood. The chain carries TRBV6-1 and TRBJ2-7; D gene ambiguous. The chain's CDR3 is CASSRSVSLSYEQYF. The CDR3 DNA sequence: TGTGCCAGCAGTCGCAGCGTCAGTCTCTCCTACGAGCAGTACTTC.